The 13 T cell receptor beta chains below were found in one sample sequenced in a study of OX40 agonist ivuxolimab in advanced cancers. The assay was immunoSEQ multiplex PCR, and TCRdb's table has in-frame clones only and misses some. There are about 82,000 clones in the sample; 80% to 90% occur only once, and 6.5% to 8.5% lies in the top ten. The sequenced sample was CD4+ or CD8+ T cells sorted from blood, obtained in a trial of the OX40 agonist ivuxolimab. The receptors were gathered from an adult with an advanced solid tumor such as melanoma, head and neck, liver or kidney cancer.

The genes are TRBV4-1 and TRBJ1-5; 7 bases are shared with TRBD1. This CDR3 is built from 14 residues. CDR1 is MGHRA and CDR2 is YSYEKL in the germline V gene. V shed 4 bases and J 2 bases; nucleotides not matched to a gene: 2. CDR3 sequence reads: CASSLDRGNQPQHF. Here the CDR3 DNA reads TGCGCCAGCAGCCTCGACAGGGGCAATCAGCCCCAGCATTTT.

The J gene is TRBJ2-4, the V gene TRBV27, with D maybe TRBD1 (5 bases). Germline CDR1 is MNHEY and CDR2 is SMNVEV (reference sequence). This CDR3 spans 15 amino acids. Trimming shortened V by 5 bases and J by 5 bases, and 16 bases separated the two germline ends. The CDR3 coding sequence is TGTGCCAGCAGTCCCCTTAGCCCACAGGAAAACATTCAGTACTTC. Encoded protein: CASSPLSPQENIQYF.

The V call is TRBV5-1, the J call TRBJ2-3, with TRBD1 as a possible D gene (5 bases). Trimming took 1 base from V and 2 from J, leaving 14 bases between them. The germline V gene encodes CDR1 SGHRS and CDR2 YFSETQ. This CDR3 is built from 16 residues. CDR3 sequence (DNA): TGCGCCAGCAGCTTGTCGAGGACACAGTACACAGATACGCAGTATTTT. Amino acid sequence: CASSLSRTQYTDTQYF.

This rearrangement joins TRBV2 to TRBJ2-7, with 11 bases matching TRBD1. Germline CDR1 and CDR2: SNHLY and FYNNEI. The CDR3 length is 18 residues. Germline trimming cut 3 bases from V and 0 bases from J; bases unmatched to any gene: 10. The CDR3 DNA follows: TGTGCCAGCAGTGACCGGGACAGGGGGGTCCCTAGCTCCTACGAGCAGTACTTC. Translated, it gives CASSDRDRGVPSSYEQYF.

CDR3 protein: CAISEQALSGNTIYF. For the CDR3, the DNA is TGTGCCATCAGTGAACAGGCGCTCTCTGGAAACACCATATATTTT. The gene calls are TRBV10-3 and TRBJ1-3; TRBD1 is a possible D gene (5 bases). The CDR3 has 15 residues. Germline assignment: CDR1 ENHRY and CDR2 SYGVKD. Trimming removed 3 bases from V and 0 bases from J, with 9 bases in between.

DNA of the CDR3: TGTGCCAGCAGCAAAGCTATGGGCACCCAAGGGGCCTACGAGCAGTACTTC. Its translation is CASSKAMGTQGAYEQYF. The V gene is TRBV21-1, the J gene TRBJ2-7; TRBD1 was called by the table and not checked on the DNA. TRBV21-1 counts as a pseudogene. The CDR3 has 17 amino acids.

The J gene is TRBJ1-2, the V gene TRBV19; D is unresolved. V dropped 3 bases and J dropped 5 bases, with 7 bases sitting between them. Germline assignment: CDR1 LNHDA and CDR2 SQIVND (reference sequence). The CDR3 totals 12 residues. CDR3 nucleotide sequence: TGTGCCAGTAGTATGTCTCAATATGGCTACACCTTC. It yields the protein CASSMSQYGYTF. Supplemented by reference TRBV19 and TRBJ1-2, the full variable domain reads DGGITQSPKYLFRKEGQNVTLSCEQNLNHDAMYWYRQDPGQGLRLIYYSQIVNDFQKGDIAEGYSVSREKKESFPLTVTSAQKNPTAFYLCASSMSQYGYTFGSGTRLTVV.

The chain couples TRBV10-3 to TRBJ2-7; TRBD1 or TRBD2 may be the D gene (5 bases each). The CDR3 is made up of 14 amino acids. The germline V and J ends were trimmed by 2 bases and 2 bases, with 10 bases remaining between them. From germline, CDR1 is ENHRY and CDR2 SYGVKD. CDR3 loop: CAISEGTYAYEQYF. The DNA for the CDR3 is TGTGCCATCAGTGAGGGGACCTATGCCTACGAGCAGTACTTC.

This chain joins TRBV7-8 and TRBJ2-6; D is ambiguous. CDR3 length: 18 amino acids. V was shortened by 5 bases and J by 0 bases, with 17 bases between the two germline ends. Germline CDR1 is SGHVS and CDR2 is FQNEAQ. The CDR3 protein is CASSTYERLLSGANVLTF. CDR3 coding DNA: TGTGCCAGCAGCACCTACGAGCGTCTTCTCTCTGGGGCCAACGTCCTGACTTTC.

This clone was counted at least ten times. The chain joins TRBV5-1 to TRBJ2-7; 14 bases are shared with TRBD2. The CDR3 has 16 residues. The ends lost 3 bases at V and 7 bases at J; junction bases unmatched: 9. Germline V gene lookup returns CDR1 SGHRS and CDR2 YFSETQ. CDR3 sequence: CASSWGTSGRMREQYF. The CDR3 coding sequence is TGCGCCAGCAGCTGGGGGACTAGCGGGAGAATGAGGGAGCAGTACTTC.

This clone has only a few counts. This chain connects TRBV2 to TRBJ1-2; maybe TRBD1 (6 bases). V lost 4 bases and J 4 bases, leaving 7 bases between the germline ends. This CDR3 spans 12 amino acids. Looked up from germline, CDR1 is SNHLY and CDR2 is FYNNEI. The CDR3: CASSARGYGYTF. For the CDR3, the DNA is TGTGCCAGCAGTGCCAGGGGCTATGGCTACACCTTC.

The genes are TRBV5-4 and TRBJ2-1; D may match TRBD1 or TRBD2 (5 bases each). The CDR3 is 14 residues long. Trimming took 1 base from V and 4 from J, leaving 9 bases between them. Germline V lookup: CDR1 SGHNT, CDR2 YYREEE (reference sequence). The CDR3 here is CASSLLGEYNEQFF. For the CDR3, the DNA is TGTGCCAGCAGCTTGCTAGGGGAGTACAATGAGCAGTTCTTC. Full variable domain (outside the CDR3, taken from reference TRBV5-4 and TRBJ2-1): ETGVTQSPTHLIKTRGQQVTLRCSSQSGHNTVSWYQQALGQGPQFIFQYYREEENGRGNFPPRFSGLQFPNYSSELNVNALELDDSALYLCASSLLGEYNEQFFGPGTRLTVL.

The V and J genes are TRBV5-4 and TRBJ2-1; TRBD2 matches 9 bases. Per germline, CDR1 SGHNT and CDR2 YYREEE (reference sequence). There are 15 residues in the CDR3. V lost 2 bases, J lost 10 bases, and 10 bases stayed unmatched. CDR3 protein: CASSFGTSFFSEQFF. CDR3 nucleotide sequence: TGTGCCAGCAGCTTCGGGACTAGCTTTTTCTCCGAGCAGTTCTTC. The complete variable domain, with remaining parts taken from reference TRBV5-4 and TRBJ2-1, reads ETGVTQSPTHLIKTRGQQVTLRCSSQSGHNTVSWYQQALGQGPQFIFQYYREEENGRGNFPPRFSGLQFPNYSSELNVNALELDDSALYLCASSFGTSFFSEQFFGPGTRLTVL.